This TCR beta chain originates from a study of T cell responses to AZD1222 COVID-19 vaccine. Comment on this clone: The target antigen is unknown.

With 4 bases removed from V and 0 bases from J, the gap between germline ends came to 13 bases. The CDR3 loop spans 15 amino acids. Germline V gives CDR1 KGHSH, CDR2 LQKENI. Study-wide results and limits: In all cases, repertoires were sampled only after the peak T cell response. Just a handful of AZD1222 recipients tested seropositive at baseline. Clonal diversity may have been underestimated, and the donors were mostly white British, with more females than males.

Assay: immunoSEQ multiplex PCR; the TCRdb copy retains only in-frame clones and omits some. The top ten hold 20% to 25% of the sample, which has roughly 79,000 clones, 70% to 80% seen once. The chain has TRBV18 and TRBJ2-7; no firm D call. Material: peripheral blood, obtained on day 0 of AZD1222 vaccination. This receptor was obtained from an adult in good health. CDR3 nucleotides: TGTGCCAGCTCACAAAATGTGGGGTTCTCCTACGAGCAGTACTTC. It yields the protein CASSQNVGFSYEQYF.